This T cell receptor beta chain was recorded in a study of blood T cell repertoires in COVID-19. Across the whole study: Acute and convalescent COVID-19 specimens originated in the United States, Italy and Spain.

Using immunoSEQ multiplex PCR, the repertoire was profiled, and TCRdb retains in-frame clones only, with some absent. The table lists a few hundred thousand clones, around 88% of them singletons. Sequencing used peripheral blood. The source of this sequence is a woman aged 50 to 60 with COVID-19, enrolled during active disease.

CDR3 loop: CASSLRDRGWNEQFF. CDR3 nucleotide sequence: TGTGCCAGCAGCCTCCGGGACAGGGGATGGAATGAGCAGTTCTTC. This chain connects TRBV5-6 to TRBJ2-1; 10 bases line up with TRBD1. The germline CDR1 and CDR2 sequences are SGHDT and YYEEEE. V lost 4 bases and J lost 7; bases outside the gene matches: 8. CDR3 length equals 15 residues.